This TCR beta chain was recorded in a study of cytomegalovirus exposure and HLA in healthy donors. The PCR employed 60 Vbeta primers together with 13 Jbeta primers. Only in-frame clones appear in the TCRdb table, and some are missing; sequencing was by immunoSEQ multiplex PCR. The sample shows about 130,000 clones, around 81% of them seen only once. On this clone: Its target is unknown.

Findings and caveats of the study: Under in vitro conditions, a few CMV-associated chains were confirmed as specific for CMV antigens.

Germline-derived CDR1 and CDR2 are KGHSH and LQKENI. V was clipped by 2 bases and J by 0 bases, with 13 bases between them. CDR3 length: 17 amino acids. Those who donated were healthy bone marrow donors. The genes are TRBV18 and TRBJ1-4, with D possibly TRBD1 on 5 matching bases. This TCR was recovered from a female donor in good health and CMV-seronegative. The sample consisted of PBMCs. Here the CDR3 DNA reads TGTGCCAGCTCACCAACGACAGCCCTAGCAACTAATGAAAAACTGTTTTTT. This encodes CASSPTTALATNEKLFF.